Listed below are T cell receptor beta chains from one sample, sequenced in a study of T-cell memory formation after mild COVID-19. TCRdb independently ran MiXCR on the 5' RACE reads; one entry per CDR3 protein. The table includes approximately 560,000 distinct CDR3 sequences, 15% to 20% detected once. The sample was PBMCs or a T cell subset sorted from them (not recorded which). The receptors were sampled from an adult woman who had mild COVID-19 (a few samples of this study predate the infection). Cell type and time point are not known. Both conserved end residues are part of each CDR3. A D gene is named only where the DNA matches it firmly. Clone sizes are given selectively: once, few, many, or a class where the clone is expanded.

CDR3 DNA	CDR3 protein	D gene	J gene	V gene	clone size
TGTGCCAGCAGCTTGGTGTACAGGAACACTGAAGCTTTCTTT	CASSLVYRNTEAFF	-	TRBJ1-1	TRBV5-6	few
TGCGCCAGCAGGACAACCGGGACAGCGAACACCGGGGAGCTGTTTTTT	CASRTTGTANTGELFF	TRBD1	TRBJ2-2	TRBV23-1	few
TGCGCCAGCAGCCAGACAGGGGGCAATGGCTACACCTTC	CASSQTGGNGYTF	TRBD1	TRBJ1-2	TRBV4-1	-
TGTGCCAGCAATTCTGGGACGATCTACAATGAGCAGTTCTTC	CASNSGTIYNEQFF	-	TRBJ2-1	TRBV7-9	-
TGCAGCGTTGACGTGATAAGACTAGCGGGAGGGCCGGCAGATACGCAGTATTTT	CSVDVIRLAGGPADTQYF	TRBD2	TRBJ2-3	TRBV29-1	-
TGCAGCGCAGCCGGGACATACTCCTACAATGAGCAGTTCTTC	CSAAGTYSYNEQFF	-	TRBJ2-1	TRBV29-1	many
TGTGCCAGCAGTTCCGGGACAGCCTATAGCAATCAGCCCCAGCATTTT	CASSSGTAYSNQPQHF	TRBD1	TRBJ1-5	TRBV6-6	-
TGCAGTGCCGGGACTAGCACGCAGACCCAGTACTTC	CSAGTSTQTQYF	TRBD2	TRBJ2-5	TRBV20-1	-
TGTGCCAGCTCACCGAGGCAGGACGGTGAAGCTTTCTTT	CASSPRQDGEAFF	-	TRBJ1-1	TRBV18	-
TGCAGCGTTGAAGAAACGGGTGCCGAGCAGTACTTC	CSVEETGAEQYF	-	TRBJ2-7	TRBV29-1	-
TGTGCCAGCAGTTTTTTAAGGAGCGCAGAGACCCAGTACTTC	CASSFLRSAETQYF	-	TRBJ2-5	TRBV12-3/TRBV12-4	-
TGTGCCAGCAGCTTGGGGACAGTCTCTGGAAACACCATATATTTT	CASSLGTVSGNTIYF	-	TRBJ1-3	TRBV5-4	-
TGTGCCAGCAGTTTAGACGTCCAGAACACTGAAGCTTTCTTT	CASSLDVQNTEAFF	-	TRBJ1-1	TRBV27	-
TGTGCCACCAGCAGAGAGTCGACAGAAGAGACCCAGTACTTC	CATSRESTEETQYF	-	TRBJ2-5	TRBV15	few
TGTGCCACCAGTGATTACGGGCCAGGGACTAGCGGGAGGAAACCCGGCACAGATACGCAGTATTTT	CATSDYGPGTSGRKPGTDTQYF	TRBD2	TRBJ2-3	TRBV24-1	few
TGTGCCAGCAGTTTAAGTCTCACAGCCGCCTACGAGCAGTACTTC	CASSLSLTAAYEQYF	-	TRBJ2-7	TRBV28	-
TGCAGTGCTAGAGATAGCGGGAGGGCCTCCCACGAGCAGTACTTC	CSARDSGRASHEQYF	TRBD2	TRBJ2-7	TRBV20-1	few
TGTGCCAGCAGTTACTCTACTGACTGGTGGGAGACCCAGTACTTC	CASSYSTDWWETQYF	-	TRBJ2-5	TRBV6-2/TRBV6-3	few
TGTGCCAGCAGCGCCGATGTCTTTTTGGAGACCCAGTACTTC	CASSADVFLETQYF	-	TRBJ2-5	TRBV6-5	-
TGTGCCAGCAGTCCCAATGACAGGGGGACCAAAAACATTCAGTACTTC	CASSPNDRGTKNIQYF	TRBD1	TRBJ2-4	TRBV6-6	few
TGTGCCAGCAGTTTATCCACTGGTGGCGGGGGCAATCAGCCCCAGCATTTT	CASSLSTGGGGNQPQHF	-	TRBJ1-5	TRBV12-3/TRBV12-4	-
TGTGCCAGCAGCTTATGGATTGGGGCCAGGAACACCGGGGAGCTGTTTTTT	CASSLWIGARNTGELFF	-	TRBJ2-2	TRBV7-9	-
TGTGCCAGCTCACTCCTAAGCGGGATGGGTGACAAGGAGCAGTTCTTC	CASSLLSGMGDKEQFF	TRBD2	TRBJ2-1	TRBV18	few
TGTGCCACCAGTGATCCCGTGGCGGGAGGAAGAGAGACCCAGTACTTC	CATSDPVAGGRETQYF	TRBD2	TRBJ2-5	TRBV24-1	few
TGTGCCAGCAGCCCTCAGCAGGGACCTAGAGGGGTAAAGTACTTC	CASSPQQGPRGVKYF	-	TRBJ2-7	TRBV7-3	many
TGTGCCAGCAGTTTGGAGGGGGGGCTATACGAGCAGTACTTC	CASSLEGGLYEQYF	-	TRBJ2-7	TRBV11-3	-
TGTGCCAGCAGCGTAACCCAGCGGGATGGCCTACAAGAGACCCAGTACTTC	CASSVTQRDGLQETQYF	TRBD2	TRBJ2-5	TRBV7-9	few
TGTGCCAGCAGTTTCGGCAGGGGGGGGATTCGGTTCGGCGAGCAGTACTTC	CASSFGRGGIRFGEQYF	-	TRBJ2-7	TRBV28	few
TGTGCCAGCAGGCCGCAGGGGAATAGCAATCAGCCCCAGCATTTT	CASRPQGNSNQPQHF	-	TRBJ1-5	TRBV6-1	few
TGTGCCTGGAGTGTACGCAGGGGAGGGAGCCACCGCACAGATACGCAGTATTTT	CAWSVRRGGSHRTDTQYF	-	TRBJ2-3	TRBV30	-
TGTGCCAGCAGTTTAGGGGGGGTTGTCAATCAGCCCCAGCATTTT	CASSLGGVVNQPQHF	-	TRBJ1-5	TRBV12-3/TRBV12-4	few
TGTGCCAGCAGCCCCAACCCTACAGAATACTATGGCTACACCTTC	CASSPNPTEYYGYTF	-	TRBJ1-2	TRBV5-5	-
TGCAGCGTTGCAGGGGCGGGCAATCAGCCCCAGCATTTT	CSVAGAGNQPQHF	-	TRBJ1-5	TRBV29-1	-
TGTGCCAGCACCCCCCCCAGGCTACTGCAAGAGACCCAGTACTTC	CASTPPRLLQETQYF	-	TRBJ2-5	TRBV7-9	-
TGTGCCAGCAGCCTCGTACCTAGCGGCCCTGATGAGCAGTTCTTC	CASSLVPSGPDEQFF	TRBD2	TRBJ2-1	TRBV7-9	few